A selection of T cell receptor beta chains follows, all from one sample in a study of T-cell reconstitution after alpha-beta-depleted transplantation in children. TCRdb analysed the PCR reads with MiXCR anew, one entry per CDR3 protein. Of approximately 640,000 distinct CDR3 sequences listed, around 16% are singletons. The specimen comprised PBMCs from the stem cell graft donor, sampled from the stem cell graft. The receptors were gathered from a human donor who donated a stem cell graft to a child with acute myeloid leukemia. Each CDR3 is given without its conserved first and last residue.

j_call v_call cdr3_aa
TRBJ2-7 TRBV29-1 SVGVAYEQY
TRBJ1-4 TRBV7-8 ASSPIGWGTNEKLF
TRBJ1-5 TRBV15 ATSRAAGGQPQH
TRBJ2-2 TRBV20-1 SAKETTVNTGELF
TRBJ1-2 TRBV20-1 SAIYYRTGKSYGYT
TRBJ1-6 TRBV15 ATSRDWGNSPLH
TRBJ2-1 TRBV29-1 SAYRAGINYNEQF
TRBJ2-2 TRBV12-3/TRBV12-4 ASSLALARDSLIGELF
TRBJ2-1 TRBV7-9 ASSLGTGFGNEQF
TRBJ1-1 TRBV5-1 ASGFRRERTEAF
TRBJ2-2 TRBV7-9 ASSLGSPGELF
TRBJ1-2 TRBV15 ATSRDPQGKAGYGYT
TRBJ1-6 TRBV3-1 ASSQPGHSPLH
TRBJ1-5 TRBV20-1 SARERGGSQPQH
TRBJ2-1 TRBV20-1 CARDMGRGQTRNEQF
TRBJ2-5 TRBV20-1 SANYRQNQETQY
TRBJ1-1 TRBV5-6 ASSLKPRPMNTEAF
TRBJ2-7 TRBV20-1 SARAPWGDYAHEQY
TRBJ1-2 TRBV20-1 SALNRGRYGYT
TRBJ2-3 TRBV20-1 SARAITDTQY
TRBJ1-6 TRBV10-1 ASKPTGDSPLH
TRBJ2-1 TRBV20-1 SARDSSRGAADNEQF
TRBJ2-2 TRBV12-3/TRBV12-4 ASSFAGRGELF
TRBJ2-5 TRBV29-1 SVERDIRETQY
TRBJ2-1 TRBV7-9 ASSFDGGGNEQF
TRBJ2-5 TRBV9 ASSPRPEQETQY
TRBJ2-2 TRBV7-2 ASSVPDRRRTGELF
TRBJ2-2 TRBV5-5 ASSLEGRTNTGELF
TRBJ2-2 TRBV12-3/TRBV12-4 ASSLLAGDLGNTGELF
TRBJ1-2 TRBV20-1 SARGLRQGDYT
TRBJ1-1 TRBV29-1 SVLGANTEAF
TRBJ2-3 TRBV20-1 SAVPAGTGMGTDTQY
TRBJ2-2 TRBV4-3 ASSQTPRASRVNTGELF
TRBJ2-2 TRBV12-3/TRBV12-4 ASSLVPGVRDTGELF
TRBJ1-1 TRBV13 ASSLLRDRLDTEAF
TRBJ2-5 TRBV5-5 ASSLGYGGGQETQY
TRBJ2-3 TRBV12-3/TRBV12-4 ASSPLLGRDTDTQY
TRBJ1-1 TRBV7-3 ASSLFRDGTEAF
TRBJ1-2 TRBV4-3 ASSQVSRTGRYYGYT
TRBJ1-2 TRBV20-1 SALRQGGGNGYT
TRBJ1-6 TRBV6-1 ASSVIRGISYNSPLH
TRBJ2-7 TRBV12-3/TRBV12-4 ASSSGDREYEQY
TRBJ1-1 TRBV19 ASRKRTDRSNTEAF
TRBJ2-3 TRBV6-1 ASSQAGGPDTQY
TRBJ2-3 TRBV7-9 SSSPQGESTDTQY
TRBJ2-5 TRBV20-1 SARVEGQETQY
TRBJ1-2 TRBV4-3 ASSQDWRVNGYT
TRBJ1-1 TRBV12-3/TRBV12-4 ASRWTGGTEAF
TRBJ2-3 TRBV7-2 ASSLGSGTSTDTQY
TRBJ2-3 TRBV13 ASSIVAGGSTDTQY